The 9 T cell receptor beta chains presented below share a single source sample, sequenced in a study of shared clonotypes between healthy human individuals. Only in-frame clones appear in the TCRdb table, and some are missing; sequencing was by immunoSEQ multiplex PCR. The table records about 120,000 clones, under 70% of them present only once. The sequenced sample consisted of memory CD8+ T cells sorted from blood. The subset denotes: CD45RO+ cells pooled with CCR7-negative TemRA cells. These receptors came from a woman aged 25 to 39 in good health.

This clone occurred a few times. Additional DNA sequences in this sample encode the identical CDR3. The genes are TRBV7-2 and TRBJ2-7; tentatively, D is TRBD1 (5 bases). The CDR3 extends over 13 amino acids. Trimming removed 3 bases from V and 3 bases from J, with 9 bases in between. Looked up from germline, CDR1 is SGHTA and CDR2 is FQGNSA. CDR3 amino acids: CASSLAGNYEQYF. In DNA, the CDR3 is TGTGCCAGCAGCTTGGCAGGGAACTACGAGCAGTACTTC.

This clone was seen once. Written as DNA, the CDR3 is TGTGCCAGCAGCTTGAGCGGCTTTAGCACAGATACGCAGTATTTT. Translating gives CASSLSGFSTDTQYF. V is TRBV7-3 and J is TRBJ2-3; D may be TRBD2 (5 bases). Trimming shortened V by 3 bases and J by 0 bases, and 10 bases separated the two germline ends. This CDR3 is built from 15 residues. The V gene's germline CDR1 is SGHTA and CDR2 FQGTGA.

In its sample, this clone was seen once. This sequence joins TRBV10-3 and TRBJ1-2, with a tentative D call TRBD1 (5 bases). CDR3 length: 14 residues. V was trimmed by 2 bases and J by 3 bases, leaving 10 bases between them. CDR1 is ENHRY, CDR2 SYGVKD, per germline. The CDR3 DNA reads TGTGCCATCAGTGAGATGGGGGGATACTATGGCTACACCTTC. It encodes CAISEMGGYYGYTF.

The V and J genes are TRBV28 and TRBJ1-5; 7 bases agree with TRBD1. V gave up 5 bases and J gave up 5 bases; unmatched junction bases: 6. CDR1 MDHEN and CDR2 SYDVKM come from the germline V gene. The CDR3 covers 14 residues. Written as DNA, the CDR3 is TGTGCCAGCAGTCCTGGACAGGAGGATCAGCCCCAGCATTTT. Its protein product is CASSPGQEDQPQHF.

The rearrangement uses TRBV29-1 and TRBJ2-7; TRBD2 might be the D (5 bases). Trimming took off 4 bases at V and 2 bases at J, with 15 bases between the two ends. This CDR3 spans 14 amino acids. The germline CDR1 and CDR2 sequences are SQVTM and ANQGSEA. CDR3 in amino acids: CSVAQDGNTYEQYF. CDR3 coding DNA: TGCAGCGTTGCGCAGGACGGGAATACCTACGAGCAGTACTTC.

The CDR3 is CASSSWGELTEAFF. DNA for the CDR3: TGTGCCAGCAGCTCATGGGGGGAGCTCACTGAAGCTTTCTTT. This sequence joins TRBV11-2 and TRBJ1-1; D is possibly TRBD1 (5 bases). The ends were cut back, 4 bases at V and 4 bases at J, with 13 bases in the middle. The CDR3 is 14 residues long. Germline lookup yields CDR1 SGHAT and CDR2 FQNNGV.

The chain is built from TRBV7-9 and TRBJ1-1; D ambiguous. V was clipped by 6 bases and J by 0 bases, with 8 bases between them. This CDR3 has 13 residues. The germline V gene has CDR1 SEHNR and CDR2 FQNEAQ (reference sequence). CDR3 DNA: TGTGCCAGCAGTCGCGAGATGAACACTGAAGCTTTCTTT. The encoded protein is CASSREMNTEAFF.

Note on this clone: One end of the junction fails to match germline, which may point to a read error. This sequence joins TRBV28 and TRBJ1-1, with 7 bases aligning to TRBD1. The CDR3 is made up of 14 amino acids. Germline lookup yields CDR1 MDHEN and CDR2 SYDVKM. In DNA form, the CDR3 reads TGTGCCAGCAGCTTATCAGGGACAGACACTGAAGCTTTCTTT. It encodes CASSLSGTDTEAFF. The variable domain in full, with the rest retrieved from reference TRBV28 and TRBJ1-1, is DVKVTQSSRYLVKRTGEKVFLECVQDMDHENMFWYRQDPGLGLRLIYFSYDVKMKEKGDIPEGYSVSREKKERFSLILESASTNQTSMYLCASSLSGTDTEAFFGQGTRLTVV.

A few counts support this clone. The chain recombines TRBV27 with TRBJ2-5; maybe TRBD1 (6 bases). Germline assignment: CDR1 MNHEY and CDR2 SMNVEV (reference sequence). The CDR3 length is 14 residues. Trimming shortened V by 6 bases and J by 5 bases, and 16 bases separated the two germline ends. As DNA, the CDR3 is TGTGCCAGCAGCCAAAGGGTGAGGGGGGAGACCCAGTACTTC. Amino acids: CASSQRVRGETQYF.